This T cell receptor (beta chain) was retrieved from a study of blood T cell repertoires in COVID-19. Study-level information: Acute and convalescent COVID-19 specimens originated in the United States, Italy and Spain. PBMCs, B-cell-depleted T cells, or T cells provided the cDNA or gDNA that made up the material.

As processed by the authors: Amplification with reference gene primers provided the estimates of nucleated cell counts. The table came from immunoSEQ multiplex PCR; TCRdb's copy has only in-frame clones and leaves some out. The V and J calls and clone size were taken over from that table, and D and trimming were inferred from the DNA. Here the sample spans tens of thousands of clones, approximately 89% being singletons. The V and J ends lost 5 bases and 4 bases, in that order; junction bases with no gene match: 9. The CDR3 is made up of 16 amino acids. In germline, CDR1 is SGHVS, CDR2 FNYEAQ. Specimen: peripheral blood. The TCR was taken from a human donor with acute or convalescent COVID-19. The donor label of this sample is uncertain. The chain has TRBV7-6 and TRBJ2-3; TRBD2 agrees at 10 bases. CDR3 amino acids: CASSPAGGPIADTQYF. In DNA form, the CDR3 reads TGTGCCAGCAGCCCAGCGGGGGGGCCTATCGCAGATACGCAGTATTTT.